Below, one T cell receptor (beta chain) is given with its context. Its antigen is unknown. The sample comes from a study of cytomegalovirus exposure and HLA in healthy donors. Germline lookup yields CDR1 MNHEY and CDR2 SMNVEV (reference sequence). V lost 3 bases, J lost 4 bases, and 10 bases lay in between. The length of the CDR3 is 14 residues. When sampled, the donors appeared nominally healthy, though they likely had unrecorded immune exposures. The PCR had 60 Vbeta and 13 Jbeta primers. Profiled with immunoSEQ multiplex PCR; TCRdb holds only in-frame clones, not every one. The data show fewer than 150,000 clones, about three quarters seen once. Broader study findings: Presence/absence results assume similar sequencing depth per donor, which may not hold. There were about 160 TCR beta chains listed as cytomegalovirus-associated. Donor immune exposure was known only as CMV serostatus.

This TCR came from a middle-aged man in good health and CMV-seropositive. The chain is built from TRBV27 and TRBJ2-1, with D maybe TRBD1 (5 bases). Sequencing was performed on PBMCs. CDR3 nucleotides: TGTGCCAGCAGTTTGGCAGGGCCTTACAATGAGCAGTTCTTC. This translates into CASSLAGPYNEQFF.